There are a few counts of the clone carrying this TCR beta chain. As yet, its antigen is unknown. This record belongs to a study of beta chain features in type 1 diabetes. The study's findings and limits: Individuals with type 1 diabetes displayed fewer insertions and more deletions at VDJ junctions. The naive, central memory and Treg TCRB repertoires showed an apparent similarity that was greater among patients than among healthy donors. Sequencing from cDNA could over-represent high-TCR-expressing cells. Patients and controls would share equally any PCR tilt toward shorter templates.

The CDR3 has 14 residues. J was trimmed by 8 bases and V by 4 bases; bases with no gene match: 10. Germline values: CDR1 MGHDK, CDR2 SYGVNS. The isolated RNA, all of it, was reverse transcribed, so expressed TCRB transcripts were what got sequenced. Data came from immunoSEQ multiplex PCR; TCRdb stores just in-frame clones and leaves some out. The sample contains about 350,000 clones, about 19% of which appear only once. V is TRBV25-1 and J is TRBJ1-2; 7 bases match TRBD1. This sequence originates from a woman under 30 in good health. Sequenced input: naive CD4+ T cells from blood. Written as DNA, the CDR3 is TGTGCCAGCAGTGGTATGACAGGGAGAGGAGGCTACACCTTC. Translated, it gives CASSGMTGRGGYTF.